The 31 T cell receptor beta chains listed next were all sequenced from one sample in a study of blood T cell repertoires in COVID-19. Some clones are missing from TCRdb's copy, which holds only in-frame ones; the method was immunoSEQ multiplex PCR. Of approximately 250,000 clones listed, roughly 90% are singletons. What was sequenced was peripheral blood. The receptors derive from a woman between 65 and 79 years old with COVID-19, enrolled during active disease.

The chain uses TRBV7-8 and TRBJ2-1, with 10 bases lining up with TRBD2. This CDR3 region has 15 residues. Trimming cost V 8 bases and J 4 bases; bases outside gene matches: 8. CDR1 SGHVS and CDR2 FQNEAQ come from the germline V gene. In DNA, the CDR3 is TGTGCCAGCTTAGCGGGGGGTTTGTGGTACAATGAGCAGTTCTTC. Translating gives CASLAGGLWYNEQFF.

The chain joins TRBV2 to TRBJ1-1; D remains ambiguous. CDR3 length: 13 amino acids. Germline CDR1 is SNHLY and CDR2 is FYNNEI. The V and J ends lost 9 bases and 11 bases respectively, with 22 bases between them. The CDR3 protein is CASRFEAGLRAFF. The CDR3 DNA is TGTGCCAGTCGGTTTGAGGCGGGCCTCAGGGCTTTCTTT.

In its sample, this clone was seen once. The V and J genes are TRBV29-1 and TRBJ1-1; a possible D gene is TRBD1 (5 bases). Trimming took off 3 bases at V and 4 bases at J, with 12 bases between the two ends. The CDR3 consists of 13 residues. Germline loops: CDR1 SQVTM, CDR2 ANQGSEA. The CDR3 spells CSVEQGWSTEAFF. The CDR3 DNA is TGCAGCGTTGAGCAGGGTTGGAGCACTGAAGCTTTCTTT.

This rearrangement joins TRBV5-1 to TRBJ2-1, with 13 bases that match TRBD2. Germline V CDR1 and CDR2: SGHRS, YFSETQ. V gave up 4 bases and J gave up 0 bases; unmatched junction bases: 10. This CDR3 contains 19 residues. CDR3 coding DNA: TGCGCCAGCAGCCCTTTACCCACTAGCGGGGGGGCCTCCTACAATGAGCAGTTCTTC. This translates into CASSPLPTSGGASYNEQFF.

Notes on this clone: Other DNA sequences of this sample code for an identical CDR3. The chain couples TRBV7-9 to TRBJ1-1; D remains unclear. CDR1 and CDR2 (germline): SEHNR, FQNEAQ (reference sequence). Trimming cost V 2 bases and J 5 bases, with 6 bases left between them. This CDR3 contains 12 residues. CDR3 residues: CASSLSGTEAFF. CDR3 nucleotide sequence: TGTGCCAGCAGCTTATCGGGAACTGAAGCTTTCTTT.

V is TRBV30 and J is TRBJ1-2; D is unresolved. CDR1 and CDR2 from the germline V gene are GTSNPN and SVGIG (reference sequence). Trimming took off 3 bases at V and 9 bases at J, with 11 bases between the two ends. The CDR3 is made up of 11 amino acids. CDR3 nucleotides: TGTGCCTGGAGGATAAGTGGGCGCTACACCTTC. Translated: CAWRISGRYTF.

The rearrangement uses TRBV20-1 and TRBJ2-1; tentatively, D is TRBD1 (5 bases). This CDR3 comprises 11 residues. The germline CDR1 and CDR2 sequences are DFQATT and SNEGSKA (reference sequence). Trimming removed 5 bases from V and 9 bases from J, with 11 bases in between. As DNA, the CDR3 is TGCAGTGCTCCGATACAGGTTGAGCAGTTCTTC. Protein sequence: CSAPIQVEQFF.

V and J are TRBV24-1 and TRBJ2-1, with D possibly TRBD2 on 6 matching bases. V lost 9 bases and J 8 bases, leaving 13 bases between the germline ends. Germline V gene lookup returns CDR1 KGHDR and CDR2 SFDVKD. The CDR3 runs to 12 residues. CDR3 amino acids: CATSGLGDEQFF. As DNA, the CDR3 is TGTGCCACCTCGGGACTCGGGGATGAGCAGTTCTTC.

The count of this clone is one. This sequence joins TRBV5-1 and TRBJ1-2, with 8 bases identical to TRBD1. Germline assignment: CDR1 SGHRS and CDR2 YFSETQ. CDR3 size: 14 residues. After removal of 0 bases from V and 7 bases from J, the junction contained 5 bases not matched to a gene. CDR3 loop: CASSLVGTGTGYTF. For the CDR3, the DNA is TGCGCCAGCAGCTTGGTCGGGACAGGTACTGGCTACACCTTC.

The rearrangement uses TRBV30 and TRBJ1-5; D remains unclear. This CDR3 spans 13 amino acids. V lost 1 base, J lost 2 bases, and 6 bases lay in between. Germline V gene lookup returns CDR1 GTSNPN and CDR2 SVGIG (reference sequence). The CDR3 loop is CAWSAPGNQPQHF. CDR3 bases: TGTGCCTGGAGTGCTCCAGGCAATCAGCCCCAGCATTTT. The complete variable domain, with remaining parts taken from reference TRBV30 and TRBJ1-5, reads SQTIHQWPATLVQPVGSPLSLECTVEGTSNPNLYWYRQAAGRGLQLLFYSVGIGQISSEVPQNLSASRPQDRQFILSSKKLLLSDSGFYLCAWSAPGNQPQHFGDGTRLSIL.

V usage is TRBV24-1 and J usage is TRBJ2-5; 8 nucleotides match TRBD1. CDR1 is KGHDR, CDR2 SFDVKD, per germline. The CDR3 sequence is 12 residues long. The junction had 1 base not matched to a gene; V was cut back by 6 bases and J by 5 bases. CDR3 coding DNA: TGTGCCACCAGTCAGGGGGCGGAGACCCAGTACTTC. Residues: CATSQGAETQYF.

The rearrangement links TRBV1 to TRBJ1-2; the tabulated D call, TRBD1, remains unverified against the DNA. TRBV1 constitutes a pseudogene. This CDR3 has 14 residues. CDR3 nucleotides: TGCACCAGCAGCCTCGAGACAGTACCCTATGGCTACACCTTC. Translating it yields CTSSLETVPYGYTF.

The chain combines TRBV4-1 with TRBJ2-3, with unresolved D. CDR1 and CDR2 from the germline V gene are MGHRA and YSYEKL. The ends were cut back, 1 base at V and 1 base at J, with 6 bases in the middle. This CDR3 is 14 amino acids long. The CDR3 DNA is TGCGCCAGCAGCCAAGTTACTGGCACAGATACGCAGTATTTT. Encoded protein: CASSQVTGTDTQYF.

The CDR3 bases are TGTGCCAGCAGCTTAGAGTGGCAGGGAAAAGGGAACATTCAGTACTTC. Encoded protein: CASSLEWQGKGNIQYF. The genes are TRBV11-2 and TRBJ2-4, with TRBD1 as a possible D gene (5 bases). CDR1 and CDR2 (germline): SGHAT, FQNNGV. The CDR3 is made up of 16 amino acids. Trimming took off 0 bases at V and 7 bases at J, with 16 bases between the two ends. Together with reference TRBV11-2 and TRBJ2-4, the CDR3 gives the full variable domain: EAGVAQSPRYKIIEKRQSVAFWCNPISGHATLYWYQQILGQGPKLLIQFQNNGVVDDSQLPKDRFSAERLKGVDSTLKIQPAKLEDSAVYLCASSLEWQGKGNIQYFGAGTRLSVL.

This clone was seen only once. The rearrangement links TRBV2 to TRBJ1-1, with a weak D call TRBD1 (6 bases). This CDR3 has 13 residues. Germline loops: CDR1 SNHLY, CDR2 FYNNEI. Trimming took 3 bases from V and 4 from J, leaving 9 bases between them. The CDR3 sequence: CASSDTGPTEAFF. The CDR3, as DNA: TGTGCCAGCAGTGATACAGGGCCCACTGAAGCTTTCTTT.

CDR3 in amino acids: CASSSLNQLYEQYF. DNA of the CDR3: TGTGCCAGCAGCTCTCTTAATCAACTCTACGAGCAGTACTTC. The chain has TRBV7-2 and TRBJ2-7; D unresolved. The CDR3 contains 14 residues. Germline CDR1 is SGHTA and CDR2 is FQGNSA. The germline V and J ends were trimmed by 4 bases and 3 bases, with 13 bases remaining between them.

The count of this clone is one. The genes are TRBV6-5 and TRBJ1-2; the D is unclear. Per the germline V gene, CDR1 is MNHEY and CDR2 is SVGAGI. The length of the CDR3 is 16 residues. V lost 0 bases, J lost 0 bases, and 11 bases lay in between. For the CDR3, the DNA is TGTGCCAGCAGTTACTCGAAACAGACTACTAACTATGGCTACACCTTC. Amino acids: CASSYSKQTTNYGYTF.

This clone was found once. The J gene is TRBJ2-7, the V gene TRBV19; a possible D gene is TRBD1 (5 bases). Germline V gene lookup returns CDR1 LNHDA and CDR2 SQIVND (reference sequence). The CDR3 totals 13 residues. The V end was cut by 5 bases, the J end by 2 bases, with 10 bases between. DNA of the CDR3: TGTGCCAGTAGTCCTCGACAGACCTACGAGCAGTACTTC. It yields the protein CASSPRQTYEQYF.

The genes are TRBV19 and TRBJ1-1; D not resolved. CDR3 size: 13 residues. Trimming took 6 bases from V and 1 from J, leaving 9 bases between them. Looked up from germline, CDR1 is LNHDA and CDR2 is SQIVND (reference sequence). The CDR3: CASRQTANTEAFF. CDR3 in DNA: TGTGCCAGTAGACAGACGGCGAACACTGAAGCTTTCTTT.

CDR3 loop: CASTQPGYGYTF. Written as DNA, the CDR3 is TGTGCCAGCACCCAACCGGGCTATGGCTACACCTTC. V and J are TRBV6-5 and TRBJ1-2; D gene unclear. Deletions cut 7 bases from V and 4 bases from J, with 10 bases between. CDR3 size: 12 residues. Germline CDR1 reads MNHEY; CDR2 reads SVGAGI.

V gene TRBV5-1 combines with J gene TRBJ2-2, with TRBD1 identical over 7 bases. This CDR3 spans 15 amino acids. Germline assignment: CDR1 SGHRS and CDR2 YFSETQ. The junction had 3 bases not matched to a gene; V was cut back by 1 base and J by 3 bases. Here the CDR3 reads CASSLSQGDTGELFF. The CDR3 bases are TGCGCCAGCAGCTTGTCGCAGGGGGACACCGGGGAGCTGTTTTTT.

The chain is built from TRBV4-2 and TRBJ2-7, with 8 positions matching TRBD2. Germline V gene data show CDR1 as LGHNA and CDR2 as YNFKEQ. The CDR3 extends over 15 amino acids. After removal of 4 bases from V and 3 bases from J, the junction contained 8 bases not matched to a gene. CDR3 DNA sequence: TGTGCCAGCAGCCCCCTTAGCGGGGAAGACTACGAGCAGTACTTC. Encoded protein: CASSPLSGEDYEQYF.

The DNA of the CDR3 is TGTGCCAGCAGCCCGGGGATCGGAGATACGCAGTATTTT. This sequence encodes CASSPGIGDTQYF. The chain carries TRBV11-3 and TRBJ2-3; a possible D gene is TRBD2 (5 bases). Germline-derived CDR1 and CDR2 are SGHNT and YENEEA. Deletions cut 5 bases from V and 5 bases from J, with 11 bases between. The CDR3 runs 13 residues.

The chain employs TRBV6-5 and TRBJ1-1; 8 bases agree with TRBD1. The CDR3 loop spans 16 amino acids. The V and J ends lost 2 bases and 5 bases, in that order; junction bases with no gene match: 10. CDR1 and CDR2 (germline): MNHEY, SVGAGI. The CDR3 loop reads CASSYGQGRVRTEAFF. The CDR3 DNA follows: TGTGCCAGCAGTTACGGACAGGGAAGGGTTCGGACTGAAGCTTTCTTT.

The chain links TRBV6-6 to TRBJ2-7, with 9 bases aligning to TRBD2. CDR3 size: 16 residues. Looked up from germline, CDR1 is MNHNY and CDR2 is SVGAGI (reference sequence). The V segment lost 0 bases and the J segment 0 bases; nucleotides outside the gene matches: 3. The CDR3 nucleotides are TGTGCCAGCAGTTACTCCGCGGGGGGGAGCTCCTACGAGCAGTACTTC. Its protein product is CASSYSAGGSSYEQYF.

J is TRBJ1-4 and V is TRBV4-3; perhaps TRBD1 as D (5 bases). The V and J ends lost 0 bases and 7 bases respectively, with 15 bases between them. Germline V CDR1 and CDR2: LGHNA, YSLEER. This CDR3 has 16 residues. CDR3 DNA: TGCGCCAGCAGCCAAGAGGGGCAGGGTTTTCCTGAAAAACTGTTTTTT. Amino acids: CASSQEGQGFPEKLFF.

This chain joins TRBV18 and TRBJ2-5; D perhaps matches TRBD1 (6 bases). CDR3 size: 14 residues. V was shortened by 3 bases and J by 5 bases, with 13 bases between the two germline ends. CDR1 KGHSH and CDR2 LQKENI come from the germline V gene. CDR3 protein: CASSPPAGVETQYF. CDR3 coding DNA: TGTGCCAGCTCACCCCCGGCAGGGGTGGAGACCCAGTACTTC.

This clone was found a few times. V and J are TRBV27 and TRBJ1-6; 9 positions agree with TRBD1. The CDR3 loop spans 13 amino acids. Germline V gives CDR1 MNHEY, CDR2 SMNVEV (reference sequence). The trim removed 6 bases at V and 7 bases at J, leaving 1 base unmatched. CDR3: CASSGTGNSPLHF. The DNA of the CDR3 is TGTGCCAGCAGCGGGACAGGGAATTCACCCCTCCACTTT.

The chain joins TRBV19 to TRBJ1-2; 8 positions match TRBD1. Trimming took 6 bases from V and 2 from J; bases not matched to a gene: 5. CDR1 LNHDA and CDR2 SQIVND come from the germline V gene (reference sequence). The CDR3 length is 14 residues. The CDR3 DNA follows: TGTGCCAGTAGACCTCGACAGGGGAACTATGGCTACACCTTC. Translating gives CASRPRQGNYGYTF. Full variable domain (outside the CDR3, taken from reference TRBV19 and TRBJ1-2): DGGITQSPKYLFRKEGQNVTLSCEQNLNHDAMYWYRQDPGQGLRLIYYSQIVNDFQKGDIAEGYSVSREKKESFPLTVTSAQKNPTAFYLCASRPRQGNYGYTFGSGTRLTVV.

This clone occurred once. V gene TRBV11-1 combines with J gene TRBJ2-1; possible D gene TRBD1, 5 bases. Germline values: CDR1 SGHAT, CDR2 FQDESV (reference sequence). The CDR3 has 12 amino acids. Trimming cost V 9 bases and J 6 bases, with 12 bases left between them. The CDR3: CASTFTGNEQFF. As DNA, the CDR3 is TGTGCCAGTACCTTTACAGGCAATGAGCAGTTCTTC.

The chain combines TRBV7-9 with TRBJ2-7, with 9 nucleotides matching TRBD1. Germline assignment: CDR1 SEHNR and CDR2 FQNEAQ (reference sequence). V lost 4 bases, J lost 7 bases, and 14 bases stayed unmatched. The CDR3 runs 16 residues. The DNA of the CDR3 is TGTGCCAGCAGCTCCCTATTGGGACAGGGTTTTGAGGAGCAGTACTTC. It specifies CASSSLLGQGFEEQYF.